The entry below gives a single T cell receptor (beta chain) sequence along with its context. Its antigen is currently unknown. The record originates from a study of PD-1 blockade in classical Hodgkin lymphoma. TCRdb's copy holds only in-frame clones and misses some; the assay was immunoSEQ multiplex PCR. The sample has roughly 90,000 clones; around 81% are singletons. Every single patient, without exception, relapsed after autologous stem cell transplantation, and brentuximab vedotin exposure varied. Notes on the study in general: By cycle point C4D1, TCR diversity had risen significantly in CD4+ cells (but not CD8+ cells). No one has yet defined what causes the repertoire differences, which may be disease activity or prior therapy. Newly diagnosed patients were reported to exhibit reduced baseline TCR diversity relative to healthy donors.

V lost 0 bases to trimming and J lost 4 bases, with 4 bases between them. The CDR3 runs 13 residues. Germline values: CDR1 KGHSH, CDR2 LQKENI. The genes are TRBV18 and TRBJ2-1; D gene unclear. The sequenced sample was peripheral blood mononuclear cells (PBMCs), obtained before the second cycle of nivolumab. This receptor was identified in a human donor with classical Hodgkin lymphoma. The CDR3 bases are TGTGCCAGCTCACCACCGGCGTACAATGAGCAGTTCTTC. It yields the protein CASSPPAYNEQFF.